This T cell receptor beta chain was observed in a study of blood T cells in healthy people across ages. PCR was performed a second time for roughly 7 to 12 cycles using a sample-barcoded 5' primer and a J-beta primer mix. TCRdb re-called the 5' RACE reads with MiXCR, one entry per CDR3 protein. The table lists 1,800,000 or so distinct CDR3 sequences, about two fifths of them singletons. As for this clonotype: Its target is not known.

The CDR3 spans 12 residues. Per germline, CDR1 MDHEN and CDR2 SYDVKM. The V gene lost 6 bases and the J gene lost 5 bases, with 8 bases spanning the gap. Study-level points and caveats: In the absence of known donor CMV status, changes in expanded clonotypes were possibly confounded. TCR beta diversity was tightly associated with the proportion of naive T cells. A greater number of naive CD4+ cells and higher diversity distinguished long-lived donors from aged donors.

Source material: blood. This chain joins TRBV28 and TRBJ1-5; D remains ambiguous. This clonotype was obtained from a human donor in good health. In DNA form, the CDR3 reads TGTGCCAGCAGCGACCATTATCAGCCCCAGCATTTT. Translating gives CASSDHYQPQHF.